This T cell receptor (beta chain) was sequenced for a study of CD8 T cells in ankylosing spondylitis. Study conclusions and caveats: A motif in TCR beta, a set of under ten highly homologous variants, appeared characteristic of ankylosing spondylitis blood. The study looked at matched synovial fluid samples from ankylosing spondylitis patients. Disease-linked clones were reported to be significantly enriched there.

TCRdb fed the 5' RACE reads into MiXCR, producing one record per CDR3 protein. Of about 700,000 distinct CDR3 sequences listed, 15% to 20% are singletons. Germline CDR1 is SGHDT and CDR2 is YYEEEE. The CDR3 is 12 residues long. V was trimmed by 4 bases and J by 5 bases, leaving 10 bases between them. At least ten counts were recorded for this clonotype. The antigen remains unidentified. The source of this sequence is a male donor with ankylosing spondylitis. The sequenced sample was blood, either unsorted or a sorted T cell fraction (not recorded which). The gene calls are TRBV5-6 and TRBJ2-7; D is unclear. The CDR3: CASSVWAHEQYF. The CDR3 DNA is TGTGCCAGCAGCGTTTGGGCGCACGAGCAGTACTTC.